This T cell receptor beta chain was captured by sequencing in a study of control samples from healthy donors and cancer patients. The V gene lost 2 bases and the J gene lost 2 bases, with 9 bases spanning the gap. In germline, CDR1 is SNHLY, CDR2 FYNNEI. The CDR3 runs to 14 residues. Using immunoSEQ multiplex PCR, the repertoire was profiled, and TCRdb retains in-frame clones only, with some absent. Among about 220,000 clones listed, about 94% were seen once. The chain links TRBV2 to TRBJ1-2, with D tentatively TRBD1 (5 bases). The sequenced sample was blood. This TCR was sampled from a man aged 50-59 years in good health. The CDR3 loop is CASSESTENYGYTF. CDR3 DNA: TGTGCCAGCAGTGAATCGACAGAAAACTATGGCTACACCTTC.